These 12 T cell receptor beta chains were sequenced from one sample in a study of cytomegalovirus exposure and HLA in healthy donors. Primers: 60 Vbeta forward and 13 Jbeta reverse. Repertoires were generated with immunoSEQ multiplex PCR, while TCRdb's copy carries only in-frame clones and drops some. The sample includes 150,000 to 160,000 clones, roughly 80% of them seen just once. Input material: PBMCs. These receptors came from a young man in good health and CMV-seropositive.

This chain links TRBV28 with TRBJ2-3, with D perhaps TRBD1 (6 bases). Deletions cut 6 bases from V and 2 bases from J, with 15 bases between. The germline V gene encodes CDR1 MDHEN and CDR2 SYDVKM. The CDR3 length is 15 residues. The CDR3 is CASRAPDSVTDTQYF. For the CDR3, the DNA is TGTGCCAGCAGAGCCCCGGACAGCGTCACAGATACGCAGTATTTT.

The V and J genes are TRBV5-1 and TRBJ1-1, with D possibly TRBD1 on 5 matching bases. The CDR3 extends over 15 amino acids. Germline CDR1 SGHRS, CDR2 YFSETQ. Trimming took off 4 bases at V and 1 base at J, with 14 bases between the two ends. The CDR3 reads CASSLWGGANTEAFF. CDR3 DNA: TGCGCCAGCAGCCTTTGGGGGGGAGCGAACACTGAAGCTTTCTTT.

This sequence joins TRBV6-1 and TRBJ1-1; TRBD1 might be the D (6 bases). The V and J ends lost 5 bases and 5 bases respectively, with 12 bases between them. The CDR3 has 13 amino acids. Germline CDR1 MNHNS, CDR2 SASEGT. The chain's CDR3 is CASSNYRVTEAFF. The CDR3 DNA is TGTGCCAGCAGTAATTACAGGGTAACTGAAGCTTTCTTT.

This CDR3 reads CASSQDPDRNYGYTF. For the CDR3, the DNA is TGCGCCAGCAGCCAAGATCCCGACAGAAACTATGGCTACACCTTC. The chain employs TRBV4-1 and TRBJ1-2; tentatively, D is TRBD1 (5 bases). CDR3 length equals 15 residues. The V end was cut by 0 bases, the J end by 2 bases, with 10 bases between. From germline, CDR1 is MGHRA and CDR2 YSYEKL.

V gene TRBV10-3 combines with J gene TRBJ1-1, with 9 bases fitting TRBD1. V shed 2 bases, J shed 6 bases, and the junction held 7 bases outside the gene matches. The germline CDR1 and CDR2 sequences are ENHRY and SYGVKD. This CDR3 contains 15 residues. In nucleotides, the CDR3 is TGTGCCATCAGTGAGCCCGGGACAGGGTCCCCTGAAGCTTTCTTT. This gives the protein CAISEPGTGSPEAFF.

The chain links TRBV4-2 to TRBJ1-4; no reliable D call. Deletions cut 0 bases from V and 0 bases from J, with 8 bases between. Germline CDR1 reads LGHNA; CDR2 reads YNFKEQ. The CDR3 sequence is 16 residues long. CDR3: CASSQERAATNEKLFF. CDR3 bases: TGTGCCAGCAGCCAAGAGAGGGCCGCAACTAATGAAAAACTGTTTTTT.

A note on this clone: In the same sample, other DNA sequences code for this CDR3. V gene TRBV5-1 combines with J gene TRBJ2-1; TRBD2 matches at 10 bases. The J segment lost 5 bases and the V segment lost 4 bases, leaving 6 bases of the junction unmatched. The CDR3 totals 15 residues. Germline loops: CDR1 SGHRS, CDR2 YFSETQ. CDR3 nucleotide sequence: TGCGCCAGCAGCCTCGGACTAGCGGATCACAATGAGCAGTTCTTC. Translation: CASSLGLADHNEQFF.

CDR3 coding DNA: TGTGCCAGCAGCTGGACAGGGGCGGCCGGGGAGCTGTTTTTT. It yields the protein CASSWTGAAGELFF. The J gene is TRBJ2-2, the V gene TRBV5-4; TRBD1 aligns across 9 bases. Unmatched junction bases numbered 3, after V lost 3 bases and J lost 6 bases. Germline V CDR1 and CDR2: SGHNT, YYREEE (reference sequence). The CDR3 has 14 amino acids.

The V gene is TRBV19, the J gene TRBJ2-2; maybe TRBD1 (5 bases). Looked up from germline, CDR1 is LNHDA and CDR2 is SQIVND (reference sequence). This CDR3 is built from 15 residues. The V end lost 4 bases, the J end lost 5 bases, and 14 bases lay between the germline ends. The CDR3 here is CASSTGLTVTGELFF. CDR3 sequence (DNA): TGTGCCAGTAGTACCGGCCTGACAGTAACCGGGGAGCTGTTTTTT.

The chain recombines TRBV2 with TRBJ2-5, with D hard to call. This CDR3 is built from 12 residues. Between the trimmed V and J ends, which lost 7 bases and 2 bases, there was a span of 8 bases. The germline V gene has CDR1 SNHLY and CDR2 FYNNEI. The chain's CDR3 is CASTLGQETQYF. CDR3 DNA sequence: TGTGCCAGCACCCTCGGTCAAGAGACCCAGTACTTC.

This chain uses TRBV6-1 with TRBJ2-3, with 7 bases aligning to TRBD1. V was clipped by 6 bases and J by 5 bases; unmatched bases: 8. The CDR3 has 14 residues. CDR1 and CDR2 (germline): MNHNS, SASEGT. The CDR3 nucleotides read TGTGCCAGCAGGCCCGGGGACAGCCGAGATACGCAGTATTTT. It codes for CASRPGDSRDTQYF.

V and J are TRBV9 and TRBJ2-3; D is perhaps TRBD1 (6 bases). The ends were cut back, 2 bases at V and 0 bases at J, with 7 bases in the middle. The CDR3 runs 14 residues. CDR1 is SGDLS and CDR2 is YYNGEE in the germline V gene. CDR3 amino acids: CASSVRGSTDTQYF. CDR3 bases: TGTGCCAGCAGCGTCAGGGGAAGCACAGATACGCAGTATTTT.